This T cell receptor (beta chain) was captured by sequencing in a study of T cells in Graves' hyperthyroidism and ophthalmopathy (dated by TCRdb to between 2018 and 2021). Regarding the study in general: Peripheral blood was collected at initial diagnosis, before any treatment. To identify TCR V-J signatures that set the groups apart, the researchers used a discovery cohort of more than 95 patients, made up of 40 to 45 with Graves' ophthalmopathy and 57 with stable Graves' hyperthyroidism. Whether ophthalmopathy could be predicted prospectively was tested in an independent validation cohort made up of approximately 19 hyperthyroidism patients plus 17 patients who later progressed to ophthalmopathy. For training and testing, the 100 or so patients in the discovery cohort were randomly divided in a 7:3 ratio. The study also compared thyroid tissue and blood T-cell repertoires from roughly 6 Graves' hyperthyroidism patients. After blood sampling, hyperthyroidism patients were treated with methimazole at a starting dose of 30 mg daily, and ophthalmopathy patients were treated with high-dose intravenous methylprednisolone. According to the paper, TCR Vbeta CDR3 sequencing was carried out on 135 peripheral blood samples, which came from under 50 ophthalmopathy, 75 or so hyperthyroidism and some 17 progressor patients.

Results and caveats for the whole study, not just this receptor: No statistical method was used to fix the sample size in advance, and group allocation was not hidden from the investigators. A 13 V-J signature model separated ophthalmopathy from stable hyperthyroidism, with around 91% sensitivity and 81.08% specificity in cross-validation and 80%/75% in testing. Most expanded thyroid clonotypes (frequency above 0.001) were also detected in blood, a finding suggesting that blood repertoires may reflect thyroid immune responses. During validation, the model predicted progression to ophthalmopathy a median of about 6.5 months ahead of onset, with more than 60% sensitivity and 72% to 85% specificity.

The CDR3 runs 16 amino acids, cysteine and phenylalanine included. The kept DNA is CDR3 alone, 48 bases in frame from the first base. V has 3 bases trimmed and J has 2 bases trimmed; junction bases matching no gene number 8. Amplification of TCR beta CDR3 regions was carried out from RNA transcripts. A first-round RT-PCR of the TCR CDR3 used the HTBI primer set with the Qiagen OneStep RT-PCR kit. Libraries were constructed in a second round of multiplex PCR, after which size selection and purification were performed. Paired-end sequencing of the libraries was performed with 100 bp reads on an Illumina HiSeq2000. The study's processing was this. SOAPnuke was used to process the raw data, removing reads that contained adapters or uncalled bases, had a mean Phred below 15, or lacked an exact match to the constant primer or identifier. COPE v1.2.5 was used to merge the high-quality paired reads, and each unique nucleotide sequence was defined as a clonotype. MiTCR v1.1 was used to align the clonotypes against IMGT TRBV, TRBD and TRBJ reference segments. The analysis included only V-J combinations with a frequency above 0.0001, which together covered 99% to 99.2% of the repertoires. A TCS score was defined as the ratio between F50 (clonal expansion) and ExV (chaos), using BLOSUM62-based TCRdist between CDR3 peptides within each V-J. Welch's t-statistics and random forest reduced approximately 520 V-J features to 10 to 15, which were used in a naive Bayes classifier (R e1071). The public reads were quality trimmed at Q25 with fastp and then assembled into clones with MiXCR by TCRdb, keeping productive beta chains. Under each unique CDR3 protein, matching rows form one entry showing the most common genes and DNA. The V and J calls were not made by the authors but by TCRdb's processing. This sample holds hundreds of thousands of distinct CDR3 sequences; around 14% were observed only once. The biggest ten clones account for 9.2% of the sample.

This clonotype was seen many times. There is no known antigen for this receptor. No per-base quality is available; no much larger clone lies one base away. Graves' hyperthyroidism was defined as stable when no progression to ophthalmopathy occurred over 18 months of follow-up. Hyperthyroidism patients were newly diagnosed, with disease duration under 2 months, and aged 18 to 65 years. Exclusion was applied to patients with uncontrolled infections, other autoimmune diseases, pregnancy or lactation. Diagnoses were established on the basis of clinical symptoms, serum thyroxine and TRAb, thyroid ultrasound, and orbital computed tomography. Ficoll-Paque density gradient centrifugation was used to isolate PBMCs from under 11 ml of fresh peripheral blood. Total RNA was extracted using Trizol reagent, and RNA quality was assessed on an Agilent 2100 Bioanalyzer.

The chain is encoded by TRBV12-3 or TRBV12-4 joined to TRBJ2-5; 8 middle bases align to TRBD2. The TCR was taken from a woman under 30 with Graves' hyperthyroidism. Sequencing was performed on blood. Read as DNA, the sequence is TGTGCCAGCAGTTTGTGGCGGGGGGTCGGACAAGAGACCCAGTACTTC. The resulting protein is CASSLWRGVGQETQYF.